A single sample is the source of the 24 T cell receptor beta chains below, sequenced in a study of tumor-infiltrating lymphocytes in oesophageal squamous cell carcinoma (dated by TCRdb to 2016 to 2017). Libraries came from PCR. The reads were generated on an Illumina HiSeq 2000. The public reads were reanalyzed by TCRdb: fastp trimming at Q25, MiXCR alignment, in-frame beta chains only. Here each entry gathers all rows of one CDR3 protein and keeps the most common genes and DNA. This sample is represented by 15,000 to 20,000 distinct CDR3 sequences; about 39% of them were singletons. The ten largest clones capture around 20% of the sample. Source material: normal esophageal tissue next to the tumor. These receptors originate from a female donor with esophageal squamous cell carcinoma.

This rearrangement joins TRBV6-1 to TRBJ2-7; 10 bases line up with TRBD1. V shed 6 bases and J 4 bases; nucleotides not matched to a gene: 6. The germline V gene has CDR1 MNHNS and CDR2 SASEGT. This CDR3 has 14 residues. Here the CDR3 reads CASRGWGQGYEQYF. CDR3 sequence (DNA): TGTGCCAGCAGGGGATGGGGACAGGGGTACGAGCAGTACTTC.

This clonotype was counted ten times or more. The DNA of the CDR3 is TGTGCCAGCTCAGACTTTGGACAGGGGGCGGGTGAGCAGTTCTTC. It specifies CASSDFGQGAGEQFF. The V gene is TRBV18, the J gene TRBJ2-1; 11 bases are a match to TRBD1. With V trimmed by 5 bases and J by 9 bases, 9 bases remained unmatched. The CDR3 loop spans 15 amino acids. Germline CDR1 is KGHSH and CDR2 is LQKENI.

The chain links TRBV7-6 to TRBJ1-1; D uncertain. The V gene's germline CDR1 is SGHVS and CDR2 FNYEAQ. V was pared by 5 bases and J by 5 bases, with 12 bases between. The CDR3 contains 13 residues. The CDR3 spells CASSPEVGTEAFF. The DNA for the CDR3 is TGTGCCAGCAGCCCTGAAGTTGGGACTGAAGCTTTCTTT.

This clonotype was seen more than once but under ten times. The genes are TRBV7-2 and TRBJ2-2; TRBD1 might be the D (6 bases). Germline V gene sequence: CDR1 SGHTA, CDR2 FQGNSA. The CDR3 runs 16 residues. V lost 1 base and J lost 8, with 17 bases in between. CDR3 DNA: TGTGCCAGCAGCTTAGGAGCACAGGGTTCGGGAGGGGAGCTGTTTTTT. This encodes CASSLGAQGSGGELFF.

This chain connects TRBV12-3 or TRBV12-4 to TRBJ2-4, with 9 bases that match TRBD1. The J call is doubtful: the DNA matches TRBJ2-5 better. This CDR3 spans 16 amino acids. CDR3 region: CASSLALGQGQETQYF. DNA for the CDR3: TGTGCCAGCAGTTTAGCGTTGGGACAGGGTCAAGAGACCCAGTACTTC.

This clonotype has more than one count but fewer than ten. The CDR3 here is CASSPETSYNEQFF. In DNA form, the CDR3 reads TGTGCCAGCAGTCCAGAGACCAGTTACAATGAGCAGTTCTTC. The gene calls are TRBV7-3 and TRBJ2-1; D gene ambiguous. Germline V lookup: CDR1 SGHTA, CDR2 FQGTGA. CDR3 size: 14 residues. V gave up 6 bases and J gave up 4 bases, with 13 bases separating them.

This clonotype was counted many times. The chain links TRBV19 to TRBJ2-4; D is uncertain. The CDR3 is 16 residues long. V lost 3 bases to trimming and J lost 1 base, with 13 bases between them. Germline V CDR1 and CDR2: LNHDA, SQIVND (reference sequence). CDR3 amino acids: CASSMGRRGAKNIQYF. The CDR3 DNA is TGTGCCAGTAGTATGGGCAGGCGAGGTGCCAAAAACATTCAGTACTTC.

This clonotype turned up a few times. The J gene is TRBJ1-2, the V gene TRBV5-1; tentative D call: TRBD1 (6 bases). Germline CDR1 is SGHRS and CDR2 is YFSETQ. The CDR3 has 17 residues. Trimming stripped 5 bases from V and 8 bases from J, with 28 bases between. CDR3 nucleotides: TGCGCCAGCAGTAATGGAGGGCCCTGGACAGATCTAAAAGGCTACACCTTC. It is translated as CASSNGGPWTDLKGYTF.

This clonotype was detected only a few times. The rearrangement uses TRBV12-2 and TRBJ2-5; the table names TRBD1, a call not compared with the DNA. TRBV12-2 constitutes a pseudogene. The CDR3 sequence is 12 residues long. CDR3 DNA: TGTGCAAGTCGTCTTCACAGGGGGTCCACAGGCTTC. Protein: CASRLHRGSTGF.

This clonotype is a singleton in its sample. This chain joins TRBV7-9 and TRBJ2-3; 11 bases match TRBD1. Trimming cost V 0 bases and J 8 bases; bases outside gene matches: 4. CDR1 is SEHNR and CDR2 is FQNEAQ in the germline V gene (reference sequence). This CDR3 contains 15 residues. As DNA, the CDR3 is TGTGCCAGCAGCTTAGCGGGGACAGGGGGAGTTACGCAGTATTTT. It is translated as CASSLAGTGGVTQYF.

CDR3 sequence reads: CASSSLGTF. The CDR3 coding sequence is TGTGCCAGCTCCTCGCTCGGGACTTTC. V is TRBV28 and J is TRBJ2-6; no clear D. The germline gives CDR1 MDHEN, CDR2 SYDVKM. The CDR3 length is 9 residues. V lost 8 bases to trimming and J lost 18 bases, with 11 bases between them.

On this clonotype: A junction end diverges from the germline sequence, so it may reflect a read error. The V call is TRBV28, the J call TRBJ2-7; TRBD2 matches 8 bases. The CDR3 runs to 14 residues. Germline-derived CDR1 and CDR2 are MDHEN and SYDVKM. The CDR3 DNA reads TGTGCCAGCAGTGCTACTAGCGGCTCCTACGAGCAGTTCTTT. This codes for CASSATSGSYEQFF.

This clonotype has a count of ten or more. The chain is built from TRBV5-6 and TRBJ1-2; maybe TRBD1 (6 bases). This CDR3 contains 15 residues. From germline, CDR1 is SGHDT and CDR2 YYEEEE. V was clipped by 5 bases and J by 6 bases, with 20 bases between them. The CDR3, as DNA: TGTGCCAGCAGGGGCGGGGGGCGCCGGTTAGATGGCTACACCTTC. It is translated as CASRGGGRRLDGYTF.

The rearrangement links TRBV7-2 to TRBJ1-4; D unresolved. This CDR3 comprises 15 residues. Trimming shortened V by 4 bases and J by 5 bases, and 14 bases separated the two germline ends. Germline loops: CDR1 SGHTA, CDR2 FQGNSA. As DNA, the CDR3 is TGTGCCAGCAGCTCGAACATGGTGGAAAATGAAAAACTGTTTTTT. Encoded protein: CASSSNMVENEKLFF.

This clonotype was picked up many times. The V call is TRBV5-1, the J call TRBJ2-7; perhaps TRBD1 as D (5 bases). V lost 0 bases and J 2 bases, leaving 15 bases between the germline ends. CDR3 length: 16 amino acids. In germline, CDR1 is SGHRS, CDR2 YFSETQ. The CDR3 nucleotides are TGCGCCAGCAGCTTGGCAGCGACAGCCCAACCCTACGAGCAGTACTTC. This sequence encodes CASSLAATAQPYEQYF. The variable domain in full, completed from reference TRBV5-1 and TRBJ2-7, reads KAGVTQTPRYLIKTRGQQVTLSCSPISGHRSVSWYQQTPGQGLQFLFEYFSETQRNKGNFPGRFSGRQFSNSRSEMNVSTLELGDSALYLCASSLAATAQPYEQYFGPGTRLTVT.

This clonotype occurred a few times. The gene calls are TRBV7-9 and TRBJ2-5; 9 bases line up with TRBD1. Unmatched junction bases numbered 5, after V lost 4 bases and J lost 5 bases. CDR3 size: 14 residues. The V gene's germline CDR1 is SEHNR and CDR2 FQNEAQ (reference sequence). As DNA, the CDR3 is TGTGCCAGCAGCTCGGGACAGGGTTACGAGACCCAGTACTTC. Its protein product is CASSSGQGYETQYF.

This chain connects TRBV12-3 or TRBV12-4 to TRBJ2-4, with no clear D. The last part of the DNA fits TRBJ2-5 better; the J call may be wrong. The CDR3 is 13 residues long. CDR3 nucleotides: TGTGCCAGCAGTTTAGGGTCCCAAGAGACCCAGTACTTC. Protein product: CASSLGSQETQYF.

In this sample, this clonotype turned up a few times. One end of the junction varies from germline; a read error may be responsible. This chain joins TRBV7-7 and TRBJ2-5; D not certain. CDR3 length: 14 amino acids. Germline V gene data show CDR1 as SSHAT and CDR2 as FNYEAQ (reference sequence). The CDR3 DNA reads TGTGCTAGCAGCTTAGGTGGGCCCCCAGAGACCCAGTACTTC. Amino acids: CASSLGGPPETQYF.

The chain carries TRBV7-2 and TRBJ2-5, with a weak D call TRBD1 (8 bases). The germline V and J ends were trimmed by 5 bases and 1 base, with 14 bases remaining between them. CDR1 and CDR2 (germline): SGHTA, FQGNSA. The length of the CDR3 is 15 residues. The CDR3 DNA follows: TGTGCCAGCAGCCCGAACAGGGGGGGCCAAGAGACCCAGTACTTC. It translates to CASSPNRGGQETQYF.

V and J are TRBV7-8 and TRBJ2-4, with TRBD1 matching over 8 bases. The tail of the sequence fits TRBJ1-1 better, so the J call may be wrong. This CDR3 spans 17 amino acids. Germline CDR1 and CDR2: SGHVS and FQNEAQ. CDR3 coding DNA: TGTGCCAGCAAAAAGAAGTGGACAGGGTTAGAGGATACTGAAGCTTTCTTT. Its translation: CASKKKWTGLEDTEAFF.

Relative to its sample, this clonotype is medium-sized. CDR3 loop: CASSYGQGQIYGYTF. The CDR3 nucleotides are TGTGCCAGCAGTTACGGGCAGGGGCAAATCTATGGCTACACCTTC. The chain combines TRBV6-6 with TRBJ1-2, with D perhaps matching TRBD1 (6 bases). The CDR3 covers 15 residues. Trimming stripped 2 bases from V and 4 bases from J, with 14 bases between. Per germline, CDR1 MNHNY and CDR2 SVGAGI (reference sequence).

On this clonotype itself: This may arise from a read error, as a much more abundant clone is one base away. This chain uses TRBV7-2 with TRBJ2-7, with TRBD2 as a possible D gene (6 bases). The CDR3 runs 12 residues. The germline CDR1 and CDR2 sequences are SGHTA and FQGNSA. V was cut by 2 bases and J by 7 bases, with 9 bases left in between. DNA of the CDR3: TGTGCCAGCAGCTTAACTAGCATTGAGCAGTACTTC. It yields the protein CASSLTSIEQYF.

This clonotype came up many times. The J gene is TRBJ2-3, the V gene TRBV5-4, with 7 bases aligning to TRBD1. The V gene end was trimmed by 5 bases and the J gene end by 6 bases; junction bases not matched to a gene: 3. The CDR3 has 12 residues. Looked up from germline, CDR1 is SGHNT and CDR2 is YYREEE (reference sequence). The CDR3 DNA reads TGTGCCAGCAGGAGGACAGGCGATACGCAGTATTTT. Its translation is CASRRTGDTQYF.

The chain uses TRBV12-3 or TRBV12-4 and TRBJ2-5; TRBD1 aligns across 8 bases. After removal of 5 bases from V and 5 bases from J, the junction contained 7 bases not matched to a gene. CDR3 length equals 14 residues. CDR3 coding DNA: TGTGCCAGCAGTCGGACAGGGTTAGGCGAGACCCAGTACTTC. Translating it yields CASSRTGLGETQYF.